Listed below are T cell receptor beta chains from one sample, sequenced in a study of T cell clonotyping in hematopoietic cell transplantation. Sequencing was performed with immunoSEQ multiplex PCR; in TCRdb, only in-frame clones are kept and a portion is missing. The repertoire holds 65,000 to 75,000 clones, over 90% seen once, with around 1.6% in the top ten. Material for sequencing was peripheral blood mononuclear cells. The origin of the receptors is a man aged 45-60 years in good health. Some clones in this sample may be carry-over from other donors' samples. Each CDR3 is given with its conserved first and last residue. The order of the fields is CDR3 DNA, CDR3 protein, V gene, J gene, D gene. D genes are given only for firm matches.

CDR3 DNA: TGTGCCAGCAGCCCCAGAAGTAGGGGGCGGACCTCACCGCAGTATTTT; CDR3 protein: CASSPRSRGRTSPQYF; V gene: TRBV7-9; J gene: TRBJ2-3; D gene: TRBD1
CDR3 DNA: TGTGCCAGCACCCAAAGTCGGGGGTTGGGGGAAAAACTGTTTTTT; CDR3 protein: CASTQSRGLGEKLFF; V gene: TRBV28; J gene: TRBJ1-4; D gene: NA
CDR3 DNA: TGTGCCAGCAGCCCTAGACAGTTTTCCCCTTATACGCAGTATTTT; CDR3 protein: CASSPRQFSPYTQYF; V gene: TRBV7-9; J gene: TRBJ2-3; D gene: NA
CDR3 DNA: TGTGCCAGTAGTATGCGGGCCCGAGGGGTGGCCCAGTACTTC; CDR3 protein: CASSMRARGVAQYF; V gene: TRBV19; J gene: TRBJ2-5; D gene: NA
CDR3 DNA: TGTGCCAGCAGCCTAGGACAGGGGGGAAAGACCCAGTACTTC; CDR3 protein: CASSLGQGGKTQYF; V gene: TRBV7-2; J gene: TRBJ2-5; D gene: TRBD1
CDR3 DNA: TGTGCCAGCAGCTCGTTGGGACAGGGGAAGAGCTACGAGCAGTACTTC; CDR3 protein: CASSSLGQGKSYEQYF; V gene: TRBV7-9; J gene: TRBJ2-7; D gene: TRBD1
CDR3 DNA: TGCAGCGTTGTCCGGCAGGGGGACTACGAGCAGTACTTC; CDR3 protein: CSVVRQGDYEQYF; V gene: TRBV29-1; J gene: TRBJ2-7; D gene: TRBD1
CDR3 DNA: TGTGCCAGCAGCTTAGGAGAGAGGGGAGATAATTCACCCCTCCACTTT; CDR3 protein: CASSLGERGDNSPLHF; V gene: TRBV5-4; J gene: TRBJ1-6; D gene: NA
CDR3 DNA: TGTGCCAGCAGAATAGGAGGGAGCGTCGAGCAGTACTTC; CDR3 protein: CASRIGGSVEQYF; V gene: TRBV6-5; J gene: TRBJ2-7; D gene: NA
CDR3 DNA: TGCAGCGTTGAAGATCCGGCGGGGGCTAGAGAGACCCAGTACTTC; CDR3 protein: CSVEDPAGARETQYF; V gene: TRBV29-1; J gene: TRBJ2-5; D gene: NA
CDR3 DNA: TGTGCCAGCAGTTTATCCCTAGTAAGCCTCCAGTTAAATCAGCCCCAGCATTTT; CDR3 protein: CASSLSLVSLQLNQPQHF; V gene: TRBV27; J gene: TRBJ1-5; D gene: NA
CDR3 DNA: TGCGCCAGCAGCCCCTGGACAGGCGACTCCTACGAGCAGTACTTC; CDR3 protein: CASSPWTGDSYEQYF; V gene: TRBV4-1; J gene: TRBJ2-7; D gene: TRBD1